Listed below are T cell receptor beta chains from one sample, sequenced in a study of PD-L1 blockade in urothelial cancer. Using immunoSEQ multiplex PCR, the repertoire was profiled, and TCRdb retains in-frame clones only, with some absent. The table includes roughly 50,000 clones, roughly 80% detected once. The sequencing here drew on PBMCs, taken around atezolizumab (anti-PD-L1) treatment. The receptor source for this set is a man between 70 and 80 years old with urothelial cancer. Each CDR3 is given with its conserved first and last residue. A D gene is named only where the DNA matches it firmly. Clone size is not always given. Where it is, it says once, few, many or a class for expanded clones.

CDR3 DNA,CDR3 protein,J gene,V gene,clone size,D gene,CDR3 length
TGTGCCAGTAGGGGGGCGGGAGGGGCCAAAAACATTCAGTACTTC,CASRGAGGAKNIQYF,TRBJ2-4,TRBV19,.,TRBD2,15
TGTGCCAGTCAGGGAGGCGGCACTGAAGCTTTCTTT,CASQGGGTEAFF,TRBJ1-1,TRBV19,.,.,12
TGTGCCAGCTCACCGGGAGATCAGGGGGAGACCCAGTACTTC,CASSPGDQGETQYF,TRBJ2-5,TRBV18,.,.,14
TGTGCCAGCAGTCGTTTGGGGTTCGGGAGCAATGAGCAGTTCTTC,CASSRLGFGSNEQFF,TRBJ2-1,TRBV7-6,.,.,15
TGTGCCAGAAGCCCCACATTAACACAGACCTACGAGCAGTACTTC,CARSPTLTQTYEQYF,TRBJ2-7,TRBV7-5,.,.,15
TGTGCCAGCAGTCGGGACAGATCCTTAGAAAAACTGTTTTTT,CASSRDRSLEKLFF,TRBJ1-4,TRBV2,once,TRBD1,14
TGTGCCAGTAGTATGGTCCTAGCGGGAACACACAATGAGCAGTTCTTC,CASSMVLAGTHNEQFF,TRBJ2-1,TRBV19,.,TRBD2,16
TGCGCCAGCAGCTTGGGGACAGGGCGGACTGAAGCTTTCTTT,CASSLGTGRTEAFF,TRBJ1-1,TRBV5-1,once,TRBD1,14
TGCAGCGTGGATAGCGGGAGGGGAAACTACGAGCAGTACTTC,CSVDSGRGNYEQYF,TRBJ2-7,TRBV29-1,.,TRBD2,14
TGCAGCGTTAAAGGGGGGCGGAACGAGCAGTACTTC,CSVKGGRNEQYF,TRBJ2-7,TRBV29-1,.,.,12
TGCGCCAGCAACGGACAGGGGGCAGGTTACGAGCAGTACTTC,CASNGQGAGYEQYF,TRBJ2-7,TRBV5-1,.,TRBD1,14
TGTGCCAGTAGTCGGGGCGGGAGAGCCGATACGCAGTATTTT,CASSRGGRADTQYF,TRBJ2-3,TRBV19,.,TRBD2,14
TGTGCCAGCAGTTACTCCGGGACTAGCGGGAAGAATGAGCAGTTCTTC,CASSYSGTSGKNEQFF,TRBJ2-1,TRBV6-6,.,TRBD2,16
TGTGCCAGCACATCCGTGGGGGCGGGGGGAAATGAGCAGTTCTTC,CASTSVGAGGNEQFF,TRBJ2-1,TRBV2,.,TRBD2,15
TGCGCCAGCAGTTTTAGCGGGAGAGGCTACGAGCAGTACTTC,CASSFSGRGYEQYF,TRBJ2-7,TRBV5-1,.,TRBD2,14
TGTGCCAGCAGCCAAGAGTACTGGACAGGGAGAGGTGGCTACACCTTC,CASSQEYWTGRGGYTF,TRBJ1-2,TRBV14,.,TRBD1,16
TGTGCCAGCAGTGTGGGGGGGAATGGCGAGCAGTACTTC,CASSVGGNGEQYF,TRBJ2-7,TRBV2,.,TRBD2,13
TGTGCCAGCAGCCAATCGGAAGCGGTTCGACAGCCCCAGCATTTT,CASSQSEAVRQPQHF,TRBJ1-5,TRBV9,.,.,15
TGTGCCAGCTCACCACAACAAATCGGACAGGCTGGACATACGCAGTATTTT,CASSPQQIGQAGHTQYF,TRBJ2-3,TRBV18,.,TRBD1,17
TGTGCCTGCCGACCGGGACTAGCGGGCCGACTGCCCTACAATGAGCAGTTCTTC,CACRPGLAGRLPYNEQFF,TRBJ2-1,TRBV30,.,TRBD2,18
TGTGCCAGCAGCTTGAGCAGGAATCAGCCCCAGCATTTT,CASSLSRNQPQHF,TRBJ1-5,TRBV7-8,few,.,13
TGTGCCAGTAGTATAGTTAGGGGACAGAGGGGAGGCCAGCCCCAGCATTTT,CASSIVRGQRGGQPQHF,TRBJ1-5,TRBV19,.,TRBD1,17
TGTGCCAGCAGCAGCCGCCTCGGGGGGTCAAACTATGGCTACACCTTC,CASSSRLGGSNYGYTF,TRBJ1-2,TRBV5-4,once,.,16
TGTGCCAGCAGCGTAAGGGGGAAGTCTGGAAACACCATATATTTT,CASSVRGKSGNTIYF,TRBJ1-3,TRBV9,.,.,15
TGTGCCAGCAGTTTAATAGGGGGGGTCGGAAACATTCAGTACTTC,CASSLIGGVGNIQYF,TRBJ2-4,TRBV28,.,.,15
TGTGCCAGCATCTTTTCGACAGCCTATGGCTACACCTTC,CASIFSTAYGYTF,TRBJ1-2,TRBV2,.,.,13
TGCGCCAGCAGCTTGGATCCTTCTAGCTCTGGCTACACCTTC,CASSLDPSSSGYTF,TRBJ1-2,TRBV5-1,many,.,14
TGTGCCAGCACCACGACTAGTCCCTACTACGAGCAGTACTTC,CASTTTSPYYEQYF,TRBJ2-7,TRBV25-1,.,.,14
TGCAGTGCAGGGGGCGAAGAGACCCAGTACTTC,CSAGGEETQYF,TRBJ2-5,TRBV20-1,.,TRBD1,11
TGTGCCAGCAGCTCCAGGTTAGAACTGTTTTTT,CASSSRLELFF,TRBJ1-4,TRBV11-2,.,.,11
TGCAGCGTTAACCGCAGGCGGGGGCTTTCCTACGAGCAGTACTTC,CSVNRRRGLSYEQYF,TRBJ2-7,TRBV29-1,.,.,15
TGTGCCAGCAGCTTAGGGGACAGCGAGCAGTTCTTC,CASSLGDSEQFF,TRBJ2-1,TRBV7-9,once,TRBD1,12
TGTGCCAGCAGCTTGCGAGCGGGGAACACCGGGGAGCTGTTTTTT,CASSLRAGNTGELFF,TRBJ2-2,TRBV5-4,.,.,15
TGTGCCAGCGCTCCGGGACAGAGCTACAATGAGCAGTTCTTC,CASAPGQSYNEQFF,TRBJ2-1,TRBV6-6,.,TRBD1,14
TGCAGTGCTCAGGGGATAGATACGCAGTATTTT,CSAQGIDTQYF,TRBJ2-3,TRBV20-1,.,.,11
TGCGCCAGCAGCCCCCCAACTAGCGGGGGCTATTACGAGCAGTACTTC,CASSPPTSGGYYEQYF,TRBJ2-7,TRBV5-1,.,TRBD2,16
TGTGCCAGCAGTTTATGGGACGGCAGGGCTAGCGGGACCCCGAGGGCTTACGAGCAGTACTTC,CASSLWDGRASGTPRAYEQYF,TRBJ2-7,TRBV28,.,TRBD2,21
TGTGCCAGTCCCCTCCCTACGGGCTACGAGCAGTACTTC,CASPLPTGYEQYF,TRBJ2-7,TRBV6-5,.,.,13
TGTGCTAGTACAGGGGGCCCACGCGACGAGCAGTACTTC,CASTGGPRDEQYF,TRBJ2-7,TRBV12-5,.,TRBD1,13
TGTGCCAGCAGTGAGTTTGCGGGAGGCTACAATGAGCAGTTCTTC,CASSEFAGGYNEQFF,TRBJ2-1,TRBV6-4,.,TRBD2,15
TGTGCCTGGAGTGTACCCGCGACACCGACTGAAAAACTGTTTTTT,CAWSVPATPTEKLFF,TRBJ1-4,TRBV30,.,.,15
TGTGCCAGCAGCTTCAGCGCGGGTGAGCAGTTCTTC,CASSFSAGEQFF,TRBJ2-1,TRBV7-3,.,.,12
TGTGCCATCAGTGAGACTAGCGGGAGGCTACTTAGGAGCTCCTACAATGAGCAGTTCTTC,CAISETSGRLLRSSYNEQFF,TRBJ2-1,TRBV10-3,few,TRBD2,20
TGCGCCAGCAGCCCTAGACAGGGCACTGAAGCTTTCTTT,CASSPRQGTEAFF,TRBJ1-1,TRBV5-1,.,TRBD1,13
TGTGCCAGTAGTATAGGCAGGATCGACTATGGCTACACCTTC,CASSIGRIDYGYTF,TRBJ1-2,TRBV19,.,.,14
TGTGCCAGCAGCTTAGATGGATTAGCGGTGAACACCGGGGAGCTGTTTTTT,CASSLDGLAVNTGELFF,TRBJ2-2,TRBV11-2,.,.,17